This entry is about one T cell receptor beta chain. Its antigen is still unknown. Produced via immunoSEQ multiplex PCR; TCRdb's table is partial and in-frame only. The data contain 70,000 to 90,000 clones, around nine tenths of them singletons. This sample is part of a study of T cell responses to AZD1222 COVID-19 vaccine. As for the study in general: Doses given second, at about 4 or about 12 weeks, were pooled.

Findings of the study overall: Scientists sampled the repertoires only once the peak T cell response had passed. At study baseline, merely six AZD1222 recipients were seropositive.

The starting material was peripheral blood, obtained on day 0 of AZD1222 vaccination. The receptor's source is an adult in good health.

CDR3 nucleotides: TGTGCCAGCAGCCAACAGGGGGCGCGGCAAGGCTACACCTTC. Its protein is CASSQQGARQGYTF. The genes are TRBV7-2 and TRBJ1-2; TRBD1 aligns across 9 bases. Germline assignment: CDR1 SGHTA and CDR2 FQGNSA. J lost 8 bases, V lost 5 bases, and 9 bases had no gene match. CDR3 length: 14 amino acids.